Listed below are T cell receptor beta chains from one sample, sequenced in a study of tumor-infiltrating lymphocytes in primary liver carcinoma. TCRdb recomputed calls from the multiplex PCR reads with MiXCR, one row per CDR3 protein. The sample yields 90,000 to 150,000 distinct CDR3 sequences, under 70% seen once. Sequenced: tumor-adjacent normal liver tissue. The origin of the receptors is a woman between 55 and 75 years old with primary liver carcinoma and hepatitis B virus infection. Both conserved end residues are part of each CDR3. D genes are given only for firm matches. Not every row has a clone size; where given, it reads once, few, many or a size class.

CDR3aa	CDR3nt	d_gene	abundance	len	j_gene	v_gene
CASSPGLAGGPLYEQYF	TGTGCCAGCAGCCCCGGACTAGCGGGAGGGCCTTTGTACGAGCAGTACTTC	TRBD2	few	17	TRBJ2-7	TRBV2
CASRQEGVGPGANVLTF	TGCGCCAGCAGGCAAGAGGGGGTGGGGCCTGGGGCCAACGTCCTGACTTTC	-	once	17	TRBJ2-6	TRBV4-1
CASSLFKGSTQHF	TGTGCCAGCAGTTTGTTTAAGGGTAGTACCCAGCATTTT	-	many	13	TRBJ1-5	TRBV12-3/TRBV12-4
CASSIWQHSNQPQHF	TGTGCCAGTAGTATTTGGCAGCATAGCAATCAGCCCCAGCATTTT	-	-	15	TRBJ1-5	TRBV19
CASSSSTGGTPREQYF	TGCGCCAGCAGCTCATCAACAGGGGGCACTCCCAGGGAGCAGTACTTT	TRBD1	once	16	TRBJ2-7	TRBV5-1
CAGSSGLGTNQPQHF	TGTGCCGGCAGCTCCGGTCTGGGGACTAATCAGCCCCAGCATTTT	-	once	15	TRBJ1-5	TRBV5-6
CANSFLPEGQFF	TGTGCCAACAGTTTTCTCCCGGAGGGGCAGTTCTTC	-	once	12	TRBJ2-1	TRBV28
CVSIPGGTEAFF	TGTGTCAGCATCCCCGGGGGCACTGAAGCTTTCTTT	-	-	12	TRBJ1-1	TRBV7-8
CANSHRDMEWSPLHF	TGTGCCAACAGCCACAGGGACATGGAATGGTCCCCCCTCCACTTT	-	-	15	TRBJ1-6	TRBV11-2
CTSSQDHYRGNEKLFF	TGCACCAGCAGCCAAGATCATTACAGGGGTAATGAAAAACTGTTTTTT	TRBD1	once	16	TRBJ1-4	TRBV4-1
CTSQDRGNLYNEQFF	TGTACCAGCCAAGACCGGGGGAACTTATACAATGAGCAGTTCTTC	-	-	15	TRBJ2-1	TRBV5-6
CARSLISGATDTQYF	TGTGCCAGGAGCTTAATATCCGGCGCTACAGATACGCAGTACTTT	-	-	15	TRBJ2-3	TRBV11-2
CASSSPAALAEQYF	TGTGCCAGCAGCTCCCCGGCAGCGCTCGCCGAGCAGTACTTC	-	-	14	TRBJ2-7	TRBV7-9
CASSSSSGSPREQYF	TGTGCCAGCAGTTCCTCTAGCGGGAGCCCCCGCGAGCAGTACTTC	TRBD2	many	15	TRBJ2-7	TRBV6-2/TRBV6-3
CASSHSGEKLFF	TGCGCCAGCAGCCACTCAGGCGAAAAACTGTTTTTT	-	few	12	TRBJ1-4	TRBV5-1
CAISDSGSAFEQYF	TGTGCCATCAGTGACAGCGGGAGTGCCTTCGAGCAGTACTTC	TRBD2	-	14	TRBJ2-7	TRBV10-3
CANSLDVQPKHF	TGTGCCAACAGCTTAGACGTTCAGCCCAAGCATTTT	-	once	12	TRBJ1-5	TRBV7-9
CASRLARDSIDTQYF	TGTGCCAGCAGGCTAGCGAGAGACAGCATAGATACGCAGTACTTT	-	-	15	TRBJ2-3	TRBV28
CASSHEPQDSGANVLTF	TGCGCCAGCAGCCATGAGCCACAAGACTCTGGGGCCAACGTCCTGACTTTC	-	-	17	TRBJ2-6	TRBV4-1
CTSSPTTDTQYF	TGTACCAGCAGCCCTACCACAGATACGCAATATTTT	-	-	12	TRBJ2-3	TRBV12-3/TRBV12-4
CACRSRDPRETQYF	TGTGCTTGCAGAAGTAGGGACCCCCGAGAGACCCAGTACTTC	-	-	14	TRBJ2-5	TRBV11-3
CASCRDGSHNSPLHF	TGTGCCAGCTGTCGGGACGGAAGCCATAATTCACCCCTCCACTTT	-	once	15	TRBJ1-6	TRBV6-5
CASSFYQGSEKLFF	TGTGCCAGCAGTTTCTACCAGGGTAGCGAAAAACTGTTTTTT	-	-	14	TRBJ1-4	TRBV28
CAGSHRQGSNEKLFF	TGTGCCGGCAGCCACCGACAGGGTTCTAATGAAAAACTGTTTTTT	TRBD1	-	15	TRBJ1-4	TRBV7-8
CASSTARDSRYEQYF	TGTGCCAGCAGTACCGCCCGGGACAGCCGCTACGAGCAGTACTTC	TRBD1	-	15	TRBJ2-7	TRBV6-5
CANSALGLAIGEQFF	TGTGCCAACAGCGCCCTGGGACTAGCCATCGGTGAGCAGTTCTTC	TRBD2	once	15	TRBJ2-1	TRBV14
CAGSYGAAGEKLFF	TGTGCCGGCAGTTACGGGGCGGCAGGTGAAAAACTGTTTTTT	-	-	14	TRBJ1-4	TRBV6-6
CASRPRGTNEKLFF	TGTGCCAGCAGACCCAGAGGAACTAATGAAAAACTGTTTTTT	-	many	14	TRBJ1-4	TRBV6-5
CGSSQTGQPQHF	TGTGGCAGCAGCCAAACGGGCCAGCCCCAGCATTTT	-	-	12	TRBJ1-5	TRBV14
CASSLYRGNIEAFF	TGTGCCAGCAGTTTATACAGAGGAAACATTGAAGCCTTCTTT	-	-	14	TRBJ1-1	TRBV28
CASSLGTAKTEAFF	TGCGCCAGCAGCTTGGGGACAGCTAAGACTGAAGCTTTCTTT	-	-	14	TRBJ1-1	TRBV5-1
CASTDLAGGGGELFF	TGTGCCAGCACTGATCTAGCGGGAGGGGGCGGGGAGCTGTTTTTT	TRBD2	-	15	TRBJ2-2	TRBV28